This TCR beta chain was obtained from a study of breast tumors, draining lymph nodes, adjacent tissues. Study-wide points: Tumors had less TCR diversity than lymph nodes, more than nontumor tissue. Most tumor T cells seemingly derive from lymph node, then expand in tumor. Compared with basal-like, luminal-like tumors shared significantly more repertoire with nontumor tissue. The lymph node origin of tumor T cells was framed as consistent with a hypothesis, not demonstrated.

The lymph nodes were axillary draining lymph nodes from breast cancer patients. This clonotype was observed many times. Antigen: not known. TCRdb re-called the multiplex PCR reads with MiXCR, one entry per CDR3 protein. The sample has around 130,000 distinct CDR3 sequences; 15% to 20% are singletons. J lost 5 bases, V lost 3 bases, and 18 bases had no gene match. Germline V lookup: CDR1 SGHAT, CDR2 FQNNGV. The CDR3 is 19 residues long. Material: axillary lymph node tissue. The V gene is TRBV11-2, the J gene TRBJ2-3; 9 bases map to TRBD2. The receptor was isolated from a female donor with breast cancer. Some clones in this sample may be carry-over from other donors' samples. The CDR3 DNA follows: TGTGCCAGCAGCTTGGGCACCATGGCGGGGGGCGGGGGGGTAGATACGCAGTATTTT. Translated, it gives CASSLGTMAGGGGVDTQYF.